This is a list of T cell receptor beta chains from one sample in a study of regulatory T cells in long-lasting Graves disease. One entry per CDR3 protein, called by TCRdb with MiXCR from the multiplex PCR reads. The sample has about 460,000 distinct CDR3 sequences, around a fifth seen once. The material sequenced was peripheral blood mononuclear cells (PBMCs), taken when the disease was refractory, from a patient treated with antithyroid drugs. These receptors originate from a female donor with Graves disease. Each CDR3 is given with its conserved first and last residue. D genes are given only for firm matches. Size tells how often a clone was seen (once, few, many) or the class of an expanded clone, and some rows leave it out.

>16|TRBV25-1|TRBD1|-|TRBJ2-7
CASSEYLSGQGYEQYF
TGTGCCAGCAGTGAATACCTTTCGGGACAGGGCTACGAGCAGTACTTC
>12|TRBV7-2|-|-|TRBJ2-3
CASSLQGDTQYF
TGTGCCAGCAGCTTACAGGGGGATACGCAGTATTTT
>12|TRBV28|-|many|TRBJ2-6
CATSSGANVLTF
TGTGCCACCTCATCTGGGGCCAACGTCCTGACTTTC
>15|TRBV3-1|-|few|TRBJ2-6
CASSQFGAGANVLTF
TGTGCCAGCAGCCAATTTGGCGCCGGGGCCAACGTCCTGACTTTC
>11|TRBV24-1|-|many|TRBJ1-1
CATSSLSEAFF
TGTGCCACCAGTTCCCTCTCTGAAGCTTTCTTT
>15|TRBV28|TRBD1|-|TRBJ2-3
CASRPGTGGADTQYF
TGTGCCAGCAGACCCGGGACAGGGGGCGCAGATACGCAGTATTTT
>15|TRBV7-2|-|many|TRBJ1-2
CASSLDGGRNYGYTF
TGTGCCAGCAGCTTAGATGGGGGGCGTAACTATGGCTACACCTTC
>12|TRBV20-1|-|many|TRBJ1-2
CSATGAHYGYTF
TGCAGTGCTACCGGGGCCCACTATGGCTACACCTTC
>16|TRBV5-1|-|many|TRBJ1-2
CASSLDSGGVWYGYTF
TGCGCCAGCAGCTTGGATTCCGGGGGCGTCTGGTATGGCTACACCTTC
>12|TRBV10-3|-|-|TRBJ1-6
CAISEWDSPLHF
TGTGCCATCAGTGAGTGGGATTCACCCCTCCACTTT
>14|TRBV7-2|-|many|TRBJ2-7
CASSLRLASHEQYF
TGTGCCAGCAGCTTAAGGCTAGCCAGCCACGAGCAGTACTTC
>12|TRBV11-3|-|many|TRBJ1-1
CASRNWNTEAFF
TGTGCCAGCAGAAACTGGAACACTGAAGCTTTCTTT
>12|TRBV3-1|-|few|TRBJ2-3
CASSLLSDTQYF
TGTGCCAGCAGCCTTTTATCGGATACGCAGTATTTT
>15|TRBV5-1|-|-|TRBJ2-2
CASSLVRENTGELFF
TGCGCCAGCAGCTTGGTTAGGGAGAACACCGGGGAGCTGTTTTTT
>11|TRBV20-1|-|-|TRBJ1-1
CSALGTLEAFF
TGCAGTGCCCTGGGGACACTTGAAGCTTTCTTT
>12|TRBV12-3/TRBV12-4|TRBD1|-|TRBJ1-2
CASGTGNYGYTF
TGTGCCAGCGGGACAGGCAACTATGGCTACACCTTC
>16|TRBV25-1|-|-|TRBJ1-1
CASSTLGWGADTEAFF
TGTGCCAGCAGTACTCTGGGGTGGGGGGCCGACACTGAAGCTTTCTTT
>12|TRBV30|-|many|TRBJ1-1
CAWSDGNTEAFF
TGTGCCTGGAGTGATGGAAACACTGAAGCTTTCTTT
>16|TRBV5-5|-|-|TRBJ1-5
CASSRSNSLSGEPQHF
TGTGCCAGCAGCCGATCCAATTCTTTATCGGGGGAGCCCCAGCATTTT
>13|TRBV7-2|-|-|TRBJ2-1
CASAGLTRNEQFF
TGTGCCTCCGCCGGGCTGACAAGGAATGAGCAGTTCTTC
>13|TRBV6-1|-|many|TRBJ1-5
CASTGPKNQPQHF
TGTGCCAGCACCGGACCGAAGAATCAGCCCCAGCATTTT
>16|TRBV3-1|TRBD1|-|TRBJ2-6
CASSLGQGSGANVLTF
TGTGCCAGCAGCCTGGGACAGGGCTCTGGGGCCAACGTCCTGACTTTC
>16|TRBV6-1|-|-|TRBJ2-7
CASSEAGTTGNDEQYF
TGTGCCAGCAGTGAAGCTGGGACCACAGGGAACGACGAGCAGTACTTC
>14|TRBV20-1|-|many|TRBJ2-7
CSARQRMSSYEQYF
TGCAGTGCCCGACAGCGGATGAGCTCCTACGAGCAGTACTTC